The present TCR beta chain was sequenced within a study of blood T cell repertoires in COVID-19. Study-wide context: Italy, Spain and the United States were the sources of the convalescent and acute COVID-19 samples. T cells, B-cell-depleted T cells, or PBMCs supplied cDNA or gDNA.

Per the original methods: The authors estimated nucleated cell counts from reference gene primer amplification. Data came from immunoSEQ multiplex PCR; TCRdb stores just in-frame clones and leaves some out. The D gene and trimming were derived from the DNA, and the V and J assignments and clone size from that table. This sample has about 20,000 clones, with about 89% found just once. The CDR3 consists of 16 residues. Germline loops: CDR1 SGHNT, CDR2 YENEEA. The junction had 10 bases not matched to a gene; V was cut back by 5 bases and J by 1 base. The chain has TRBV11-3 and TRBJ2-5, with 7 bases that match TRBD2. The sample consisted of peripheral blood. This clonotype was sampled from a human donor in a cohort sampled during active COVID-19. This CDR3 is CASSPSTSRTQETQYF. For the CDR3, the DNA is TGTGCCAGCAGCCCCTCGACTAGCAGAACCCAAGAGACCCAGTACTTC.